The text below deals with one TCR beta chain. Original methodology: From reference gene primer amplification, estimates of nucleated cell counts were derived. Some clones are missing from TCRdb's copy, which holds only in-frame ones; the method was immunoSEQ multiplex PCR. That table furnishes V, J and clone size, whereas the DNA furnished D and trimming. The repertoire holds under 300,000 clones, approximately 86% seen once, with 3.3% in the top ten. This sample is part of a study of blood T cell repertoires in COVID-19. Donors were grouped by their self-reported clinical history. Trimming removed 6 bases from V and 9 bases from J; junction bases left unmatched: 1. This CDR3 comprises 13 residues. Germline loops: CDR1 ENHRY, CDR2 SYGVKD.

The specimen sequenced was PBMCs or T cells enriched from blood (not recorded which). The chain carries TRBV10-3 and TRBJ2-1; 14 positions agree with TRBD2. This sequence was found in a woman aged 40 to 49 with acute COVID-19. CDR3 protein: CAISGLAGGEQFF. CDR3 nucleotide sequence: TGTGCCATCAGCGGACTAGCGGGAGGTGAGCAGTTCTTC.